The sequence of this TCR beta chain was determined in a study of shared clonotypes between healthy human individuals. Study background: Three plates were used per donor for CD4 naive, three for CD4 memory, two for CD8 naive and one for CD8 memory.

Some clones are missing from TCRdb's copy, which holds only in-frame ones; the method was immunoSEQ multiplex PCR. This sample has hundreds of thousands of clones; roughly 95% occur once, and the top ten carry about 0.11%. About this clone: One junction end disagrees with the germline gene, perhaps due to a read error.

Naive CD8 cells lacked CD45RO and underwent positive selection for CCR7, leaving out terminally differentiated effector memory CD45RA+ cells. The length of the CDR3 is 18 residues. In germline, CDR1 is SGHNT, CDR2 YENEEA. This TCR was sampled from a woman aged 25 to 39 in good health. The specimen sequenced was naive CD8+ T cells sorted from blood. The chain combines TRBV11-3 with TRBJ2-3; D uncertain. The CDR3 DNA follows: TGTGCCAGCAGTTTAGAGACCCGGAGACGTATGGACACAGATACGCAGTATTTT. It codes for CASSLETRRRMDTDTQYF.